These T cell receptor beta chains were read from a single sample in a study of radiation and T cells in renal cell carcinoma. TCRdb keeps only in-frame clones here, not all; method: immunoSEQ multiplex PCR. The sample carries about 73,000 clones, approximately 87% recorded once. The source was blood, collected from a patient whose treatment included radiotherapy and nephrectomy. These receptors were collected from an older woman with renal cell carcinoma. Both conserved end residues are part of each CDR3. The D gene is left open where the match is weak. Clone size is shown for a subset of rows, as once, few, many or a class of expanded clone.

clone size	D gene	V gene	J gene	CDR3 protein	CDR3 DNA
NA	NA	TRBV10-1	TRBJ2-5	CASSERAGGLRETQYF	TGCGCCAGCAGTGAGCGGGCCGGGGGGCTTAGGGAGACCCAGTACTTC
NA	NA	TRBV5-1	TRBJ2-7	CASSAGLSDRTHEQYF	TGCGCCAGCAGCGCCGGACTATCCGACAGGACCCACGAGCAGTACTTC
NA	TRBD2	TRBV19	TRBJ2-1	CASSPLAGANYNEQFF	TGTGCCAGTAGTCCGCTAGCGGGGGCAAACTACAATGAGCAGTTCTTC
NA	TRBD2	TRBV2	TRBJ2-3	CASTTKLAGADTQYF	TGTGCCAGCACGACCAAGCTAGCGGGAGCAGATACGCAGTATTTT
NA	NA	TRBV5-1	TRBJ2-3	CASSLDDGSISTDTQYF	TGCGCCAGCAGCTTGGACGACGGGAGTATAAGCACAGATACGCAGTATTTT
NA	NA	TRBV6-6	TRBJ2-7	CASNGESYEQYF	TGTGCCAGCAACGGGGAGTCCTACGAGCAGTACTTC
NA	TRBD2	TRBV19	TRBJ2-7	CASSPGTSGYEQYF	TGTGCCAGTAGTCCGGGGACTAGCGGGTACGAGCAGTACTTC
NA	NA	TRBV7-9	TRBJ1-1	CASSKSSGVLPEAFF	TGTGCCAGCAGCAAGAGCTCAGGGGTGCTTCCTGAAGCTTTCTTT
NA	NA	TRBV28	TRBJ1-4	CASSPLQTNHEKLFF	TGTGCCAGCAGCCCCCTACAGACAAACCATGAAAAACTGTTTTTT
NA	TRBD1	TRBV11-2	TRBJ2-7	CASSPRPGQGAVSSYEQYF	TGTGCCAGCAGCCCTCGACCGGGACAGGGGGCTGTGTCCTCCTACGAGCAGTACTTC
NA	NA	TRBV5-4	TRBJ1-3	CASSFEYNTIYF	TGTGCCAGCAGCTTCGAATATAACACCATATATTTT
once	NA	TRBV29-1	TRBJ2-3	CSVEDLGDTQYF	TGCAGCGTTGAAGATTTGGGAGATACGCAGTATTTT
NA	NA	TRBV10-3	TRBJ2-1	CAIKATVDYNEQFF	TGTGCCATCAAGGCGACAGTAGACTACAATGAGCAGTTCTTC
NA	NA	TRBV10-1	TRBJ2-3	CASSAQGTQYF	TGCGCCAGCAGCGCCCAGGGCACGCAGTATTTT
NA	TRBD1	TRBV6-1	TRBJ1-1	CAGTVQGDTEAFF	TGTGCCGGCACCGTGCAGGGGGACACTGAAGCTTTCTTT
NA	TRBD2	TRBV10-3	TRBJ2-2	CAISESTGGRNTGELFF	TGTGCCATCAGTGAGTCAACGGGAGGTCGTAACACCGGGGAGCTGTTTTTT
NA	NA	TRBV6-1	TRBJ2-2	CASCSYRETGELFF	TGTGCCAGCTGCTCGTACAGGGAAACCGGGGAGCTGTTTTTT
few	NA	TRBV2	TRBJ1-1	CASSVIMNTEAFF	TGTGCCAGCAGCGTGATCATGAACACTGAAGCTTTCTTT
NA	NA	TRBV7-2	TRBJ2-3	CASGEASSTDTQYF	TGTGCCAGCGGGGAGGCCTCTAGCACAGATACGCAGTATTTT
NA	TRBD1	TRBV30	TRBJ1-2	CAWSVTPRDRGKGYTF	TGTGCCTGGAGTGTTACTCCGCGGGACAGGGGGAAGGGCTACACCTTC
NA	NA	TRBV14	TRBJ2-7	CASSQDSATTSGEQYF	TGTGCCAGCAGCCAAGATTCGGCCACCACCTCGGGCGAGCAGTACTTC
NA	TRBD2	TRBV7-8	TRBJ2-7	CASSLVSGSREQYF	TGTGCCAGCAGCTTAGTTAGCGGGAGTCGAGAGCAGTACTTC
NA	NA	TRBV19	TRBJ1-5	CASIGLARSNQPQHF	TGTGCCAGTATAGGGCTAGCCCGTAGCAATCAGCCCCAGCATTTT
NA	NA	TRBV13	TRBJ2-1	CASSLNVGQGHNEQFF	TGTGCCAGCAGCTTGAATGTGGGGCAGGGCCACAATGAGCAGTTCTTC
NA	TRBD2	TRBV6-6	TRBJ2-1	CASRNGGRDYNEQFF	TGTGCCAGCAGGAATGGCGGAAGGGACTATAATGAGCAGTTCTTC
NA	NA	TRBV9	TRBJ2-7	CASSLGSGPTYEQYF	TGTGCCAGCAGCCTTGGGAGCGGGCCGACCTACGAGCAGTACTTC